A single sample gave rise to the 30 T cell receptor beta chains below, sequenced in a study of shared clonotypes between healthy human individuals. Sequencing used immunoSEQ multiplex PCR; TCRdb keeps in-frame clones, though not all of them. The sample lists around 600,000 clones; about 97% were seen once. The sequenced sample consisted of naive CD4+ T cells sorted from blood. Subset denoted: CD45RA+ positively selected. These receptors were obtained from a young woman in good health.

This chain connects TRBV27 to TRBJ1-1; D unclear. The CDR3 consists of 14 residues. Germline V CDR1 and CDR2: MNHEY, SMNVEV (reference sequence). V was clipped by 6 bases and J by 5 bases, with 16 bases between them. The CDR3 DNA is TGTGCCAGCAGCCAAACCTTAGGGCAGACTGAAGCTTTCTTT. Amino acids: CASSQTLGQTEAFF.

The chain has TRBV14 and TRBJ1-2; D is ambiguous. Per germline, CDR1 SGHDN and CDR2 FVKESK. There are 12 residues in the CDR3. V shed 4 bases and J shed 8 bases, with 11 bases lying between them. CDR3 in amino acids: CASSPDGRGYTF. CDR3 nucleotides: TGTGCCAGCAGCCCGGACGGTCGGGGCTACACCTTC. The complete variable domain, with remaining parts taken from reference TRBV14 and TRBJ1-2, reads EAGVTQFPSHSVIEKGQTVTLRCDPISGHDNLYWYRRVMGKEIKFLLHFVKESKQDESGMPNNRFLAERTGGTYSTLKVQPAELEDSGVYFCASSPDGRGYTFGSGTRLTVV.

The genes are TRBV27 and TRBJ2-2; D not resolved. The length of the CDR3 is 14 residues. Per the germline V gene, CDR1 is MNHEY and CDR2 is SMNVEV (reference sequence). V was cut by 5 bases and J by 3 bases, with 10 bases left in between. CDR3 region: CASSQNGYTGELFF. The CDR3 DNA reads as TGTGCCAGCAGTCAGAATGGATACACCGGGGAGCTGTTTTTT.

This chain joins TRBV4-1 and TRBJ2-7; D is ambiguous. The ends were cut back, 0 bases at V and 2 bases at J, with 11 bases in the middle. Germline lookup yields CDR1 MGHRA and CDR2 YSYEKL. This CDR3 is built from 15 residues. CDR3 DNA sequence: TGCGCCAGCAGCCAAGATTCCGGTAGTCCCTACGAGCAGTACTTC. Translated: CASSQDSGSPYEQYF.

This chain joins TRBV19 and TRBJ2-2; 10 bases match TRBD2. There are 17 residues in the CDR3. The junction had 10 bases not matched to a gene; V was cut back by 5 bases and J by 4 bases. Germline CDR1 LNHDA, CDR2 SQIVND (reference sequence). The CDR3 protein is CASSVTSGVKGTGELFF. The CDR3 DNA reads as TGTGCCAGTAGTGTTACTAGCGGGGTTAAGGGCACCGGGGAGCTGTTTTTT.

This clone appeared once. The chain recombines TRBV25-1 with TRBJ2-1; D gene uncertain. Per germline, CDR1 MGHDK and CDR2 SYGVNS. Between the trimmed V and J ends, which lost 6 bases and 5 bases, there was a span of 14 bases. The CDR3 extends over 14 amino acids. CDR3 sequence (DNA): TGTGCCAGCAGGGACCGAATTAAAAACAATGAGCAGTTCTTC. This gives the protein CASRDRIKNNEQFF. Drawing the rest from reference TRBV25-1 and TRBJ2-1, the complete variable domain is EADIYQTPRYLVIGTGKKITLECSQTMGHDKMYWYQQDPGMELHLIHYSYGVNSTEKGDLSSESTVSRIRTEHFPLTLESARPSHTSQYLCASRDRIKNNEQFFGPGTRLTVL.

The gene calls are TRBV12-5 and TRBJ2-4; 11 bases match TRBD1. The V and J ends lost 1 base and 7 bases, in that order; junction bases with no gene match: 9. The CDR3 length is 17 residues. Germline loops: CDR1 LGHNT, CDR2 FRNRAP. The CDR3 nucleotides are TGTGCTAGTGGTTTGGCTCGGACAGGGGGCCTGGGGAACATTCAGTACTTC. It specifies CASGLARTGGLGNIQYF.

This sequence joins TRBV14 and TRBJ2-5, with TRBD2 as a possible D gene (7 bases). V was trimmed by 1 base and J by 9 bases, leaving 9 bases between them. Per the germline V gene, CDR1 is SGHDN and CDR2 is FVKESK. The CDR3 is 12 residues long. CDR3 nucleotide sequence: TGTGCCAGCAGCCAAGTGGGGGGGCCCCAGTACTTC. As protein: CASSQVGGPQYF. The complete variable domain, with remaining parts taken from reference TRBV14 and TRBJ2-5, reads EAGVTQFPSHSVIEKGQTVTLRCDPISGHDNLYWYRRVMGKEIKFLLHFVKESKQDESGMPNNRFLAERTGGTYSTLKVQPAELEDSGVYFCASSQVGGPQYFGPGTRLLVL.

This clone appeared once. J is TRBJ2-2 and V is TRBV5-6; possibly TRBD2 for D (6 bases). In germline, CDR1 is SGHDT, CDR2 YYEEEE. This CDR3 is 15 amino acids long. Trimming cost V 3 bases and J 4 bases, with 13 bases left between them. This CDR3 reads CASSSFSGGTGELFF. The CDR3 DNA sequence: TGTGCCAGCAGCTCCTTTAGCGGAGGCACCGGGGAGCTGTTTTTT.

The genes are TRBV28 and TRBJ2-5; tentative D call: TRBD2 (6 bases). The germline V and J ends were trimmed by 2 bases and 1 base, with 8 bases remaining between them. The germline V gene encodes CDR1 MDHEN and CDR2 SYDVKM. CDR3 length: 14 residues. The CDR3 loop is CASSLTSRQETQYF. The CDR3 DNA follows: TGTGCCAGCAGTTTAACTAGCCGCCAAGAGACCCAGTACTTC.

The rearrangement joins TRBV11-2 to TRBJ2-5, with 12 bases matching TRBD2. CDR1 is SGHAT and CDR2 is FQNNGV in the germline V gene. The ends lost 4 bases at V and 0 bases at J; junction bases unmatched: 3. The CDR3 is 16 residues long. The CDR3 sequence: CASSSRLAGDQETQYF. The CDR3 nucleotides read TGTGCCAGCAGCTCCCGACTAGCGGGAGACCAAGAGACCCAGTACTTC.

The chain carries TRBV9 and TRBJ2-3; the match to TRBD2 covers 16 bases. Germline loops: CDR1 SGDLS, CDR2 YYNGEE. V trimming: 3 bases; J trimming: 8 bases; junction bases outside the gene matches: 6. CDR3 length: 16 amino acids. This CDR3 reads CASSEGLAGGLGTQYF. CDR3 sequence (DNA): TGTGCCAGCAGCGAGGGACTAGCGGGAGGGCTGGGTACGCAGTATTTT.

V usage is TRBV2 and J usage is TRBJ2-5, with 12 bases lining up with TRBD2. The junction had 14 bases not matched to a gene; V was cut back by 8 bases and J by 10 bases. The CDR3 is 15 residues long. CDR1 is SNHLY, CDR2 FYNNEI, per germline. The CDR3, as DNA: TGTGCCAGCTTACCGACTAGCGGGGGCAGGGAAGACCAGTACTTC. As protein: CASLPTSGGREDQYF.

The CDR3 spells CASSPTGGFMNTEAFF. In nucleotides, the CDR3 is TGTGCCAGCTCACCTACAGGGGGCTTCATGAACACTGAAGCTTTCTTT. This rearrangement joins TRBV18 to TRBJ1-1; 9 bases map to TRBD1. This CDR3 region has 16 residues. V gave up 3 bases and J gave up 0 bases; unmatched junction bases: 5. From germline, CDR1 is KGHSH and CDR2 LQKENI.

This chain links TRBV29-1 with TRBJ2-4; D unresolved. With 5 bases removed from V and 11 bases from J, the gap between germline ends came to 16 bases. Germline CDR1 is SQVTM and CDR2 is ANQGSEA. The CDR3 runs to 12 residues. The CDR3 DNA sequence: TGCAGCGTTCCTCTTCCCGGTGGCCTTCAGTACTTC. Its translation is CSVPLPGGLQYF.

The chain couples TRBV5-1 to TRBJ2-1; 8 positions match TRBD1. J was trimmed by 0 bases and V by 2 bases; bases with no gene match: 1. Germline CDR1 is SGHRS and CDR2 is YFSETQ. The CDR3 runs to 15 residues. The CDR3 nucleotides read TGCGCCAGCAGCTTACAGGGGGGCTCCTACAATGAGCAGTTCTTC. It encodes CASSLQGGSYNEQFF.

To note about this clone: Other DNA sequences from this sample encode an identical CDR3 as well. This chain joins TRBV18 and TRBJ2-7, with TRBD1 identical over 11 bases. This CDR3 has 14 amino acids. The germline gives CDR1 KGHSH, CDR2 LQKENI. V trimming: 2 bases; J trimming: 4 bases; junction bases outside the gene matches: 1. CDR3 in DNA: TGTGCCAGCTCACCAGGGACAGGGGGATACGAGCAGTACTTC. As protein: CASSPGTGGYEQYF.

The V and J genes are TRBV7-9 and TRBJ2-1; D is perhaps TRBD2 (6 bases). Germline V lookup: CDR1 SEHNR, CDR2 FQNEAQ (reference sequence). V was cut by 4 bases and J by 4 bases, with 14 bases left in between. The CDR3 is 15 residues long. The CDR3 loop is CASSYNSGSYNEQFF. CDR3 DNA sequence: TGTGCCAGCAGCTATAATAGCGGCTCATACAATGAGCAGTTCTTC.

The chain employs TRBV6-6 and TRBJ2-7, with 7 bases lining up with TRBD1. The CDR3 loop spans 15 amino acids. Germline CDR1 is MNHNY and CDR2 is SVGAGI (reference sequence). The V and J ends lost 8 bases and 3 bases, in that order; junction bases with no gene match: 13. For the CDR3, the DNA is TGTGCCAGCTCAAAAAAAGGGCAGGGGGTCTACGAGCAGTACTTC. This sequence encodes CASSKKGQGVYEQYF.

The chain links TRBV6-1 to TRBJ1-2; D unresolved. This CDR3 spans 13 amino acids. Trimming shortened V by 6 bases and J by 2 bases, and 10 bases separated the two germline ends. The germline CDR1 and CDR2 sequences are MNHNS and SASEGT. Written as DNA, the CDR3 is TGTGCCAGCAGCTGGACGGACAACTATGGCTACACCTTC. Encoded protein: CASSWTDNYGYTF.

The genes are TRBV28 and TRBJ2-2; tentatively, D is TRBD2 (7 bases). From germline, CDR1 is MDHEN and CDR2 SYDVKM. The CDR3 has 17 residues. V was clipped by 7 bases and J by 4 bases, with 22 bases between them. The CDR3 DNA is TGTGCCAGCAACGAAGCTAGGGGGGGGCCCGCCACCGGGGAGCTGTTTTTT. Translating it yields CASNEARGGPATGELFF.

The genes are TRBV19 and TRBJ1-2, with unresolved D. The CDR3 totals 14 residues. V lost 3 bases and J 1 base, leaving 9 bases between the germline ends. In germline, CDR1 is LNHDA, CDR2 SQIVND (reference sequence). CDR3 region: CASSIADGNYGYTF. The CDR3 bases are TGTGCCAGTAGTATCGCGGACGGTAACTATGGCTACACCTTC.

The chain couples TRBV19 to TRBJ1-2; perhaps TRBD1 as D (6 bases). The V and J ends lost 3 bases and 5 bases respectively, with 10 bases between them. In germline, CDR1 is LNHDA, CDR2 SQIVND (reference sequence). CDR3 length: 13 residues. The CDR3 sequence is CASSIEQGYGYTF. The CDR3 DNA reads TGTGCCAGTAGTATTGAGCAGGGGTATGGCTACACCTTC.

The genes are TRBV2 and TRBJ2-5; 9 bases are a match to TRBD2. CDR3 length: 16 residues. With V trimmed by 4 bases and J by 1 base, 7 bases remained unmatched. Per the germline V gene, CDR1 is SNHLY and CDR2 is FYNNEI. The CDR3 is CASSVAGVGGQETQYF. Here the CDR3 DNA reads TGTGCCAGCAGTGTAGCGGGAGTAGGAGGCCAAGAGACCCAGTACTTC.

A word on this clone: One end of the junction does not line up with germline, which may come from a read error. This sequence joins TRBV7-2 and TRBJ2-7, with D hard to call. The germline V gene has CDR1 SGHTA and CDR2 FQGNSA. The CDR3 runs to 11 residues. CDR3 sequence (DNA): TGTGCCAGCAGCCCAAGTTACGGGCAGTACTTC. This sequence encodes CASSPSYGQYF.

V usage is TRBV27 and J usage is TRBJ2-3, with a weak D call TRBD2 (6 bases). Trimming removed 7 bases from V and 1 base from J, with 21 bases in between. CDR1 MNHEY and CDR2 SMNVEV come from the germline V gene (reference sequence). The CDR3 totals 17 residues. Written as DNA, the CDR3 is TGTGCCAGCACCGAATTAGCGCTAGCGCATGGCACAGATACGCAGTATTTT. Protein sequence: CASTELALAHGTDTQYF.

This chain joins TRBV28 and TRBJ2-2, with D possibly TRBD2 on 5 matching bases. Trimming stripped 8 bases from V and 3 bases from J, with 13 bases between. Germline CDR1 is MDHEN and CDR2 is SYDVKM. This CDR3 has 14 residues. The chain's CDR3 is CASGLQRHTGELFF. The CDR3 coding sequence is TGTGCCAGCGGGTTACAGCGGCACACCGGGGAGCTGTTTTTT.

The rearrangement uses TRBV2 and TRBJ2-7; 9 bases agree with TRBD2. Trimming cost V 6 bases and J 6 bases; bases outside gene matches: 6. Germline CDR1 is SNHLY and CDR2 is FYNNEI. The CDR3 totals 13 residues. CDR3 DNA: TGTGCCAGCAGGGACAGCGGGAGGTCCGAGCAGTACTTC. Its protein is CASRDSGRSEQYF.

V usage is TRBV28 and J usage is TRBJ1-2; D gene ambiguous. V was pared by 7 bases and J by 2 bases, with 14 bases between. The CDR3 extends over 14 amino acids. Germline CDR1 MDHEN, CDR2 SYDVKM. CDR3 DNA sequence: TGTGCCAGCACCTTAGGGTACGGGAACTATGGCTACACCTTC. Translating gives CASTLGYGNYGYTF.

The chain recombines TRBV4-1 with TRBJ2-6; 9 bases map to TRBD1. J lost 2 bases, V lost 3 bases, and 5 bases had no gene match. CDR3 length: 17 residues. Germline V gives CDR1 MGHRA, CDR2 YSYEKL. The CDR3 bases are TGCGCCAGCAGCCATGACAGGGGGATAGCTGGGGCCAACGTCCTGACTTTC. Its translation is CASSHDRGIAGANVLTF.